A single sample gave rise to the 25 T cell receptor beta chains below, sequenced in a study of shared clonotypes between healthy human individuals. The repertoire was sequenced with immunoSEQ multiplex PCR; TCRdb's copy has only in-frame clones and lacks some. Of 450,000 to 500,000 clones listed, over 65% are singletons. The sequencing input was PBMCs. The source of these receptors is a woman in her forties in good health. Some clones in this sample may be carry-over from other donors' samples.

This chain connects TRBV4-1 to TRBJ1-2; D may be TRBD1 (6 bases). Germline assignment: CDR1 MGHRA and CDR2 YSYEKL. V lost 0 bases to trimming and J lost 3 bases, with 11 bases between them. This CDR3 contains 15 residues. The CDR3: CASSQDFGGYYGYTF. CDR3 nucleotides: TGCGCCAGCAGCCAAGATTTTGGGGGCTACTATGGCTACACCTTC.

V is TRBV29-1 and J is TRBJ1-4, with D uncertain. CDR1 and CDR2 (germline): SQVTM, ANQGSEA. V was pared by 7 bases and J by 4 bases, with 7 bases between. This CDR3 has 11 residues. The CDR3, as DNA: TGCAGCGGTTACAGTAATGAAAAACTGTTTTTT. It is translated as CSGYSNEKLFF.

This clone was found many times. V is TRBV19 and J is TRBJ1-1; D is undetermined. V was pared by 4 bases and J by 4 bases, with 13 bases between. The CDR3 sequence is 14 residues long. Germline V gene lookup returns CDR1 LNHDA and CDR2 SQIVND (reference sequence). In DNA form, the CDR3 reads TGTGCCAGTAGTAAAGGGTCCTGGAGCACTGAAGCTTTCTTT. It is translated as CASSKGSWSTEAFF.

V and J are TRBV5-4 and TRBJ2-7; 7 positions match TRBD2. From germline, CDR1 is SGHNT and CDR2 YYREEE (reference sequence). The CDR3 runs to 13 residues. J was trimmed by 0 bases and V by 9 bases; bases with no gene match: 6. CDR3 region: CAIGAGTSYEQYF. For the CDR3, the DNA is TGTGCCATCGGAGCGGGGACCTCCTACGAGCAGTACTTC. Full variable domain (remainder filled in from reference TRBV5-4 and TRBJ2-7): ETGVTQSPTHLIKTRGQQVTLRCSSQSGHNTVSWYQQALGQGPQFIFQYYREEENGRGNFPPRFSGLQFPNYSSELNVNALELDDSALYLCAIGAGTSYEQYFGPGTRLTVT.

As to this clone: A far larger clone lies a single base away; this is likely a read error. This rearrangement joins TRBV4-1 to TRBJ2-1; weak D call: TRBD1 (6 bases). The CDR3 runs 13 residues. Germline V gene data show CDR1 as MGHRA and CDR2 as YSYEKL. This CDR3 reads CASSFPGTFEQLF. As DNA, the CDR3 is TGCGCCAGCAGCTTCCCCGGGACATTTGAGCAGCTCTTC.

The chain couples TRBV25-1 to TRBJ2-7; D perhaps matches TRBD2 (7 bases). CDR1 and CDR2 from the germline V gene are MGHDK and SYGVNS. The CDR3 totals 16 residues. V was cut by 7 bases and J by 4 bases, with 23 bases left in between. The CDR3 bases are TGTGCCAGCAACCCGACCTGGGGGGGGCTTAGGTACGAGCAGTACTTC. This gives the protein CASNPTWGGLRYEQYF.

V and J are TRBV27 and TRBJ2-3, with D hard to call. CDR1 and CDR2 from the germline V gene are MNHEY and SMNVEV (reference sequence). This CDR3 has 13 amino acids. Trimming shortened V by 5 bases and J by 4 bases, and 10 bases separated the two germline ends. In nucleotides, the CDR3 is TGTGCCAGCAGTCCCCTCAAATCAGATACGCAGTATTTT. Translated, it gives CASSPLKSDTQYF.

Details on this clone: This is likely a read error, given that the CDR3 carries no conserved phenylalanine or tryptophan at its end. It is unclear where the CDR3 begins or ends on the DNA, so no DNA is shown, and the CDR3 is as TCRdb lists it. This sequence joins TRBV15 and TRBJ1-1; TRBD1 is the table's D call, not checked against the DNA. Termini included, the CDR3 measures 13 amino acids. The germline V gene encodes CDR1 LNHNV and CDR2 YYDKDF (reference sequence). The CDR3 is CATSKPGQGPPLT.

The V call is TRBV11-1, the J call TRBJ2-2; 11 bases agree with TRBD2. The length of the CDR3 is 17 residues. After removal of 5 bases from V and 4 bases from J, the junction contained 9 bases not matched to a gene. Germline CDR1 reads SGHAT; CDR2 reads FQDESV (reference sequence). This chain's CDR3 is CASSPNTGTSGTGELFF. CDR3 DNA: TGTGCCAGCAGCCCAAACACCGGGACTAGCGGCACCGGGGAGCTGTTTTTT. Full variable domain (missing parts from reference TRBV11-1 and TRBJ2-2): EAEVAQSPRYKITEKSQAVAFWCDPISGHATLYWYRQILGQGPELLVQFQDESVVDDSQLPKDRFSAERLKGVDSTLKIQPAELGDSAMYLCASSPNTGTSGTGELFFGEGSRLTVL.

This clone is a singleton in its sample. Only one base separates this from a far larger clonotype, so it likely reflects a read error. This chain links TRBV4-1 with TRBJ2-7, with D possibly being TRBD2 (5 bases). The germline gives CDR1 MGHRA, CDR2 YSYEKL. The V end was cut by 4 bases, the J end by 0 bases, with 7 bases between. The CDR3 consists of 13 residues. CDR3 sequence (DNA): TGCGCCAGCAGCCTCCGGGGCTCCTACGAGCAGTACTTC. Amino acids: CASSLRGSYEQYF.

This clone was seen only a few times. This chain links TRBV7-2 with TRBJ2-5; D is unresolved. V shed 5 bases and J shed 0 bases, with 7 bases lying between them. CDR1 and CDR2 (germline): SGHTA, FQGNSA. This CDR3 spans 13 amino acids. Here the CDR3 DNA reads TGTGCCAGCAGCCGGAAGTACCAAGAGACCCAGTACTTC. This translates into CASSRKYQETQYF.

CDR3 amino acids: CASSLGGASPSAYEQYF. CDR3 DNA sequence: TGTGCCAGCAGCTTAGGGGGAGCTAGCCCCTCTGCCTACGAGCAGTACTTC. The chain links TRBV7-2 to TRBJ2-7; a weak D match, TRBD2 (5 bases). This CDR3 is 17 amino acids long. The V end was cut by 1 base, the J end by 2 bases, with 18 bases between. Per germline, CDR1 SGHTA and CDR2 FQGNSA. The variable domain in full, completed from reference TRBV7-2 and TRBJ2-7, reads GAGVSQSPSNKVTEKGKDVELRCDPISGHTALYWYRQSLGQGLEFLIYFQGNSAPDKSGLPSDRFSAERTGGSVSTLTIQRTQQEDSAVYLCASSLGGASPSAYEQYFGPGTRLTVT.

DNA of the CDR3: TGTGCCAGCAGTAGCGGGGGGAGCTCCTACAATGAGCAGTTCTTC. Its protein is CASSSGGSSYNEQFF. The rearrangement joins TRBV6-1 to TRBJ2-1; 9 bases align to TRBD2. With V trimmed by 5 bases and J by 0 bases, 2 bases remained unmatched. Germline-derived CDR1 and CDR2 are MNHNS and SASEGT. The CDR3 runs to 15 residues.

CDR3 sequence (DNA): TGTGCCAGCAGCTTAGCCAGGGGGGCAGAAAACACCATATATTTT. This gives the protein CASSLARGAENTIYF. The V call is TRBV11-2, the J call TRBJ1-3, with TRBD1 identical over 7 bases. CDR1 is SGHAT and CDR2 is FQNNGV in the germline V gene. With 1 base clipped from V and 6 bases from J, the junction kept 6 bases outside the gene matches. The length of the CDR3 is 15 residues.

V is TRBV19 and J is TRBJ2-3; 9 bases are shared with TRBD1. CDR3 length: 17 residues. V lost 4 bases, J lost 4 bases, and 12 bases stayed unmatched. In germline, CDR1 is LNHDA, CDR2 SQIVND (reference sequence). The CDR3 region is CASSTHRGLRTADTQYF. The CDR3 nucleotides are TGTGCCAGTAGTACCCACAGGGGGCTAAGGACCGCAGATACGCAGTATTTT.

The rearrangement joins TRBV6-6 to TRBJ2-7; weak D call: TRBD1 (6 bases). Germline V gene data show CDR1 as MNHNY and CDR2 as SVGAGI (reference sequence). This CDR3 is 15 amino acids long. Trimming removed 5 bases at V and 4 bases at J, with 18 bases between. CDR3 region: CASSTSVGQPYEQYF. The CDR3 DNA follows: TGTGCCAGCAGTACCTCCGTGGGACAACCGTACGAGCAGTACTTC.

In its sample, this clone was seen once. This chain links TRBV7-2 with TRBJ1-6; D gene unclear. Trimming pared 1 base from V and 6 bases from J, leaving 7 bases between. The CDR3 contains 14 residues. Germline CDR1 and CDR2: SGHTA and FQGNSA. The CDR3 protein is CASSLVEGNSPLHF. Here the CDR3 DNA reads TGTGCCAGCAGCTTAGTGGAGGGTAATTCACCCCTCCACTTT.

CDR3 nucleotide sequence: TGTGCCAGCAGCACACAACAGAACACTGAAGCTTTCTTT. Translating it yields CASSTQQNTEAFF. This rearrangement joins TRBV9 to TRBJ1-1; no firm D call. CDR1 SGDLS and CDR2 YYNGEE come from the germline V gene. V was clipped by 4 bases and J by 1 base, with 8 bases between them. This CDR3 contains 13 residues.

Note on this clone: Relative to the germline gene, one junction end is altered; a read error may explain this. Here the CDR3 reads CASSQVRGNYNEQFF. CDR3 DNA sequence: TGCGCCAGCAGCCAAGTACGGGGGAACTACAATGAGCAGTTCTTC. The J gene is TRBJ2-1, the V gene TRBV5-4, with D possibly matching TRBD2 (6 bases). Looked up from germline, CDR1 is SGHNT and CDR2 is YYREEE (reference sequence). The CDR3 covers 15 residues.

This clone appeared a single time. V usage is TRBV4-3 and J usage is TRBJ1-2; 9 nucleotides match TRBD1. V trimming: 5 bases; J trimming: 5 bases; junction bases outside the gene matches: 15. CDR1 is LGHNA and CDR2 is YSLEER in the germline V gene. This CDR3 has 17 amino acids. The CDR3 region is CASSDSRYRGRRYGYTF. CDR3 sequence (DNA): TGCGCCAGCAGCGACAGTCGGTACAGGGGGCGACGGTATGGCTACACCTTC.

J is TRBJ2-2 and V is TRBV9; 9 bases fit TRBD2. The CDR3 length is 15 residues. The germline CDR1 and CDR2 sequences are SGDLS and YYNGEE. Losses at the gene ends were 4 bases for V and 4 bases for J; bases not matched to a gene: 5. The DNA for the CDR3 is TGTGCCAGCAGCCGACTAGCGGTTACCACCGGGGAGCTGTTTTTT. The encoded protein is CASSRLAVTTGELFF.

The gene calls are TRBV4-2 and TRBJ2-2; 7 nucleotides line up with TRBD2. Germline assignment: CDR1 LGHNA and CDR2 YNFKEQ. CDR3 length equals 16 residues. The V segment lost 1 base and the J segment 7 bases; nucleotides outside the gene matches: 9. CDR3 amino acids: CASSQGGSGSNGELFF. CDR3 nucleotides: TGTGCCAGCAGCCAAGGGGGTAGCGGGTCTAACGGGGAGCTGTTTTTT.

This chain connects TRBV5-1 to TRBJ2-3, with D uncertain. V lost 4 bases to trimming and J lost 1 base, with 10 bases between them. Germline V CDR1 and CDR2: SGHRS, YFSETQ. The CDR3 runs 14 residues. The CDR3 region is CASSTIPGTDTQYF. For the CDR3, the DNA is TGCGCCAGCAGCACCATACCAGGCACAGATACGCAGTATTTT.

The V gene is TRBV4-2, the J gene TRBJ1-2, with D perhaps TRBD1 (5 bases). The CDR3 sequence is 15 residues long. V was cut by 0 bases and J by 5 bases, with 13 bases left in between. Germline loops: CDR1 LGHNA, CDR2 YNFKEQ. For the CDR3, the DNA is TGTGCCAGCAGCCAAGATCCCAGTCAGGGATATGGCTACACCTTC. Protein sequence: CASSQDPSQGYGYTF.

V and J are TRBV18 and TRBJ2-3, with TRBD1 matching over 10 bases. Losses at the gene ends were 3 bases for V and 4 bases for J; bases not matched to a gene: 7. The CDR3 spans 16 residues. Germline V gives CDR1 KGHSH, CDR2 LQKENI. DNA for the CDR3: TGTGCCAGCTCACCCACAATGGGACAGGGGTCAGATACGCAGTATTTT. Translation gives CASSPTMGQGSDTQYF.